The entry below describes one T cell receptor (beta chain). The entry originates in a study of blood T cell repertoires in COVID-19. Study in general: Samples representing acute and convalescent COVID-19 were sourced from the United States, Italy and Spain. PBMCs, B-cell-depleted T cells, or T cells were the source of the cDNA or gDNA that made up the material.

The CDR3 runs to 15 residues. Trimming left V 0 bases short and J 1 base short, with 9 bases between. The germline V gene has CDR1 MGHRA and CDR2 YSYEKL. As handled by the study authors: Counts of nucleated cells, estimated from reference gene primer amplification, were obtained. Libraries were prepared by immunoSEQ multiplex PCR; TCRdb keeps only in-frame clonotypes and omits some of them. V and J calls plus clone size are reproduced from that table; the DNA served to infer D and trimming. In the table there are tens of thousands of clones, approximately 82% of which are singletons. This clonotype was obtained from a human donor in a cohort sampled during active COVID-19. This chain links TRBV4-1 with TRBJ1-1; D is unresolved. The specimen was peripheral blood. The CDR3 sequence: CASSQDTAPNTEAFF. CDR3 bases: TGCGCCAGCAGCCAAGATACAGCACCGAACACTGAAGCTTTCTTT.